This T cell receptor beta chain was identified during a study of control samples from healthy donors and cancer patients. The V segment lost 1 base and the J segment 6 bases; nucleotides outside the gene matches: 4. Germline V gives CDR1 MNHEY, CDR2 SVGAGI. The CDR3 runs 15 residues. Assay: immunoSEQ multiplex PCR; the TCRdb copy retains only in-frame clones and omits some. The data hold just over 80,000 clones, with roughly 91% observed a single time. Material for sequencing was blood. The source of this sequence is a man aged 45-60 years in good health. The chain has TRBV6-5 and TRBJ2-3; the match to TRBD2 covers 10 bases. The chain's CDR3 is CASSYLAGGNDTQYF. CDR3 coding DNA: TGTGCCAGCAGTTACTTAGCGGGGGGTAACGATACGCAGTATTTT.